This TCR beta chain was sequenced during a study of T cell responses to AZD1222 COVID-19 vaccine. The protocol was immunoSEQ multiplex PCR, while the TCRdb copy is restricted to in-frame clones and leaves out a portion. The sample gives around 110,000 clones, around 85% of which show up once; roughly 3.9% is in the top ten. The CDR3 contains 14 residues. The V gene's germline CDR1 is ENHRY and CDR2 SYGVKD. The V and J ends lost 6 bases and 2 bases respectively, with 10 bases between them. This clonotype originated in an adult in good health. Sequencing was performed on peripheral blood, taken on day 0 of MenACWY control vaccination. This chain links TRBV10-3 with TRBJ1-4, with no clear D. The CDR3 loop reads CAISPTDTNEKLFF. As DNA, the CDR3 is TGTGCCATCAGCCCGACGGATACTAATGAAAAACTGTTTTTT.